The 6 T cell receptor beta chains presented below share a single source sample, sequenced in a study of human T cells and chemical hapten exposure (dated by TCRdb to the early 2020s). The library was generated by RACE. The sequencer listed for this sample is NextSeq 500. TCRdb handled the public reads itself, with Q25 trimming in fastp and clone calling in MiXCR, and kept productive beta chains. A single entry per CDR3 protein holds the most common genes and DNA from its merged rows. The sample table records tens of thousands of distinct CDR3 sequences; 7.5% to 10% of these occur just once. The ten biggest clones cover over 3% of the sample. According to the study, the label for this sample's time point signals: patch test 1, 2 weeks after DPC sensitization. In light of the paper, this sample's treatment or condition label describes: therapeutic diphenylcyclopropenone sensitization with weekly scalp DPC.

The sample was whole blood, taken in connection with sensitization to the hapten diphenylcyclopropenone (DPC). The receptors were gathered from a woman aged 40 to 49 with alopecia areata. Some clones in this sample may be carry-over from other donors' samples.

This clonotype was seen at least ten times. The V and J genes are TRBV11-2 and TRBJ2-3; 8 positions agree with TRBD2. V trimming: 2 bases; J trimming: 0 bases; junction bases outside the gene matches: 7. CDR1 is SGHAT, CDR2 FQNNGV, per germline. CDR3 size: 17 residues. The CDR3 here is CASSLSGGGTSTDTQYF. CDR3 sequence (DNA): TGTGCCAGCAGCTTATCTGGCGGGGGGACGAGCACAGATACGCAGTATTTT.

V is TRBV5-1 and J is TRBJ2-7; D may be TRBD1 (5 bases). CDR1 is SGHRS and CDR2 is YFSETQ in the germline V gene. This CDR3 is built from 12 residues. Trimming removed 3 bases from V and 7 bases from J, with 11 bases in between. CDR3 residues: CASSWGGSEQYF. In DNA form, the CDR3 reads TGCGCCAGCAGCTGGGGCGGTTCGGAGCAGTACTTC.

This clonotype was counted only a few times. CDR3 DNA: TGCGCCAGCAGCCAGTCGAGGGGTCCCTACAATGAGCAGTTCTTC. Translated: CASSQSRGPYNEQFF. V usage is TRBV4-3 and J usage is TRBJ2-1; D tentatively fits TRBD1 or TRBD2 (5 bases each). The CDR3 is made up of 15 amino acids. Germline values: CDR1 LGHNA, CDR2 YSLEER. The V gene lost 3 bases and the J gene lost 2 bases, with 11 bases spanning the gap.

This clonotype was seen ten or more times. CDR3 coding DNA: TGTGCCATCGGCCCCGGGACAGGGGTCAATGAGCAGTTCTTC. Translation: CAIGPGTGVNEQFF. The V gene is TRBV10-3, the J gene TRBJ2-1; TRBD1 matches at 10 bases. This CDR3 is 14 amino acids long. The junction had 7 bases not matched to a gene; V was cut back by 8 bases and J by 6 bases. The V gene's germline CDR1 is ENHRY and CDR2 SYGVKD.

This clonotype was observed at least ten times. One junction end disagrees with the germline gene, perhaps due to a read error. The chain combines TRBV2 with TRBJ2-1; 11 nucleotides line up with TRBD2. CDR1 SNHLY and CDR2 FYNNEI come from the germline V gene. The CDR3 runs to 14 residues. This CDR3 reads CASSPGVAGGLPRF. The DNA for the CDR3 is TGTGCCAGCAGCCCCGGGGTAGCGGGGGGGCTCCCGCGCTTC.

A few counts support this clonotype. This chain joins TRBV4-2 and TRBJ1-6; D is uncertain. V gave up 4 bases and J gave up 10 bases, with 8 bases separating them. The CDR3 extends over 12 amino acids. The germline V gene has CDR1 LGHNA and CDR2 YNFKEQ. CDR3 coding DNA: TGTGCCAGCAGCCTAGAGCTGTCACCCCTCCACTTT. Amino acids: CASSLELSPLHF.